Listed below are T cell receptor beta chains from one sample, sequenced in a study of spatial heterogeneity in lung cancer. Each CDR3 protein gets one entry after TCRdb re-called the 5' RACE reads with MiXCR. This repertoire shows 40,000 to 55,000 distinct CDR3 sequences, about 13% found once; its top ten account for about 60%. The sample consisted of PBMCs, taken at surgery. The receptor set was obtained from a male donor with early-stage non-small cell lung cancer. CDR3s include the opening cysteine and the closing phenylalanine or tryptophan. Fields, in order: J gene, V gene, clone size, D gene, CDR3 protein, CDR3 DNA. The D gene is left open where the match is weak. A clone size is listed for some rows: how often the clone was seen (once, few, many), or a class if it is expanded.

j_gene: TRBJ2-1
v_gene: TRBV28
abundance: many
d_gene: NA
CDR3aa: CASSSLYKDEQFF
CDR3nt: TGTGCCAGCAGTTCCCTTTATAAAGATGAGCAGTTCTTC

j_gene: TRBJ2-3
v_gene: TRBV15
abundance: NA
d_gene: TRBD2
CDR3aa: CATSRDLPSGDTQYF
CDR3nt: TGTGCCACCAGCAGAGATCTACCTAGCGGAGATACGCAGTATTTT

j_gene: TRBJ2-6
v_gene: TRBV2
abundance: few
d_gene: TRBD2
CDR3aa: CASTPSGGAGANVLTF
CDR3nt: TGTGCCAGCACTCCTAGCGGGGGGGCTGGGGCCAACGTCCTGACTTTC

j_gene: TRBJ1-1
v_gene: TRBV5-1
abundance: NA
d_gene: TRBD1
CDR3aa: CASSFGQGIEAFF
CDR3nt: TGCGCCAGCAGCTTTGGACAGGGAATTGAAGCTTTCTTT

j_gene: TRBJ1-2
v_gene: TRBV7-2
abundance: few
d_gene: NA
CDR3aa: CASSLGGGSNYGYTF
CDR3nt: TGTGCCAGCAGCTTAGGTGGAGGGTCTAACTATGGCTACACCTTC

j_gene: TRBJ2-7
v_gene: TRBV23-1
abundance: NA
d_gene: TRBD1
CDR3aa: CASSQSGQESSYEQYF
CDR3nt: TGCGCCAGCAGTCAATCCGGACAGGAGAGCTCCTACGAGCAGTACTTC

j_gene: TRBJ1-2
v_gene: TRBV6-6
abundance: NA
d_gene: NA
CDR3aa: CASSYDEVGAYGYTF
CDR3nt: TGTGCCAGCAGTTACGACGAGGTTGGAGCCTATGGCTACACCTTC

j_gene: TRBJ2-3
v_gene: TRBV11-2
abundance: many
d_gene: NA
CDR3aa: CASGMGRQDTQYF
CDR3nt: TGTGCCAGCGGTATGGGGAGGCAAGATACGCAGTATTTT

j_gene: TRBJ2-3
v_gene: TRBV29-1
abundance: NA
d_gene: NA
CDR3aa: CSVEVGTDTQYF
CDR3nt: TGCAGCGTTGAGGTGGGGACAGATACGCAGTATTTT

j_gene: TRBJ1-2
v_gene: TRBV15
abundance: many
d_gene: TRBD1
CDR3aa: CATSRSDRGLGYTF
CDR3nt: TGTGCCACCAGCAGATCCGACAGGGGGCTTGGCTACACCTTC

j_gene: TRBJ2-3
v_gene: TRBV5-1
abundance: many
d_gene: NA
CDR3aa: CASSPGTHTDTQYF
CDR3nt: TGCGCCAGCAGCCCCGGGACTCACACAGATACGCAGTATTTT

j_gene: TRBJ2-7
v_gene: TRBV20-1
abundance: NA
d_gene: TRBD2
CDR3aa: CSARVPGLAGYEQYF
CDR3nt: TGCAGTGCTAGAGTCCCGGGACTAGCGGGTTACGAGCAGTACTTC

j_gene: TRBJ1-5
v_gene: TRBV4-1
abundance: many
d_gene: NA
CDR3aa: CASSQDREQPQHF
CDR3nt: TGCGCCAGCAGCCAAGACAGGGAACAGCCCCAGCATTTT

j_gene: TRBJ1-1
v_gene: TRBV6-5
abundance: many
d_gene: NA
CDR3aa: CASSYGGTGGAFF
CDR3nt: TGTGCCAGCAGTTACGGCGGCACAGGCGGGGCTTTCTTT

j_gene: TRBJ2-7
v_gene: TRBV5-6
abundance: many
d_gene: NA
CDR3aa: CASSFRGLYEQYF
CDR3nt: TGTGCCAGCAGCTTTCGGGGCCTCTACGAGCAGTACTTC

j_gene: TRBJ1-1
v_gene: TRBV6-1
abundance: NA
d_gene: NA
CDR3aa: CASSRGAGANTEAFF
CDR3nt: TGTGCCAGCAGTAGAGGGGCGGGGGCCAACACTGAAGCTTTCTTT

j_gene: TRBJ2-1
v_gene: TRBV5-1
abundance: few
d_gene: NA
CDR3aa: CASSSPDSGTGSDEQFF
CDR3nt: TGCGCCAGCAGCTCGCCGGATTCCGGGACGGGGTCCGATGAGCAGTTCTTC

j_gene: TRBJ1-4
v_gene: TRBV20-1
abundance: NA
d_gene: NA
CDR3aa: CSAKAATNEKLFF
CDR3nt: TGCAGTGCTAAGGCTGCAACTAATGAAAAACTGTTTTTT

j_gene: TRBJ2-7
v_gene: TRBV4-1
abundance: few
d_gene: TRBD2
CDR3aa: CASSHYYGLAGPYEQYF
CDR3nt: TGCGCCAGCAGCCACTACTACGGCCTAGCGGGACCCTACGAGCAGTACTTC

j_gene: TRBJ2-3
v_gene: TRBV10-3
abundance: NA
d_gene: TRBD2
CDR3aa: CATTSAVAGPTSTDTQYF
CDR3nt: TGTGCCACCACCTCCGCGGTAGCGGGGCCGACTAGCACAGATACGCAGTATTTT

j_gene: TRBJ1-5
v_gene: TRBV2
abundance: few
d_gene: NA
CDR3aa: CASRNDGSNQPQHF
CDR3nt: TGTGCCAGCAGGAATGACGGTAGCAATCAGCCCCAGCATTTT

j_gene: TRBJ1-4
v_gene: TRBV12-3/TRBV12-4
abundance: many
d_gene: NA
CDR3aa: CASSLGRAGSEKLFF
CDR3nt: TGTGCCAGCAGTTTAGGGAGGGCAGGGAGTGAAAAACTGTTTTTT

j_gene: TRBJ2-7
v_gene: TRBV27
abundance: many
d_gene: NA
CDR3aa: CASSLATTGSKQYF
CDR3nt: TGTGCCAGCAGCCTGGCCACCACGGGTTCGAAGCAGTACTTC

j_gene: TRBJ2-3
v_gene: TRBV2
abundance: NA
d_gene: TRBD2
CDR3aa: CASSDQLAGSTDTQYF
CDR3nt: TGTGCCAGCAGTGACCAACTAGCGGGGAGCACAGATACGCAGTATTTT

j_gene: TRBJ1-2
v_gene: TRBV2
abundance: few
d_gene: NA
CDR3aa: CASSEASGSYGYTF
CDR3nt: TGTGCCAGCAGTGAAGCCTCAGGCTCTTATGGCTACACCTTC

j_gene: TRBJ1-1
v_gene: TRBV5-1
abundance: NA
d_gene: NA
CDR3aa: CASSFAGTTEAFF
CDR3nt: TGCGCCAGCAGCTTCGCAGGGACGACTGAAGCTTTCTTT

j_gene: TRBJ2-3
v_gene: TRBV11-1
abundance: many
d_gene: NA
CDR3aa: CASLPGGGTDTQYF
CDR3nt: TGTGCCAGCCTTCCGGGTGGAGGCACAGATACGCAGTATTTT

j_gene: TRBJ1-6
v_gene: TRBV20-1
abundance: NA
d_gene: NA
CDR3aa: CSARVQGPGNSPLHF
CDR3nt: TGCAGTGCTAGGGTACAGGGTCCGGGGAATTCACCCCTCCACTTT

j_gene: TRBJ2-7
v_gene: TRBV3-1
abundance: NA
d_gene: TRBD1
CDR3aa: CASSLTGTGRYEQYF
CDR3nt: TGTGCCAGCAGCCTAACCGGGACAGGGAGGTACGAGCAGTACTTC

j_gene: TRBJ2-5
v_gene: TRBV7-9
abundance: NA
d_gene: NA
CDR3aa: CASSLGDQETQYF
CDR3nt: TGTGCCAGCAGCTTAGGGGACCAAGAGACCCAGTACTTC

j_gene: TRBJ2-1
v_gene: TRBV5-1
abundance: many
d_gene: TRBD1
CDR3aa: CASSLGQGYNEQFF
CDR3nt: TGCGCCAGCAGCTTGGGACAGGGTTACAATGAGCAGTTCTTC

j_gene: TRBJ2-5
v_gene: TRBV12-3/TRBV12-4
abundance: few
d_gene: TRBD2
CDR3aa: CASSSGTSGDQETQYF
CDR3nt: TGTGCCAGCAGTTCGGGGACTAGCGGGGACCAAGAGACCCAGTACTTC

j_gene: TRBJ2-5
v_gene: TRBV12-3/TRBV12-4
abundance: few
d_gene: NA
CDR3aa: CASGYRVETQYF
CDR3nt: TGTGCCAGCGGATACAGGGTTGAGACCCAGTACTTC

j_gene: TRBJ1-1
v_gene: TRBV3-1
abundance: NA
d_gene: NA
CDR3aa: CASSQRTNEAFF
CDR3nt: TGTGCCAGCAGCCAAAGGACCAATGAAGCTTTCTTT

j_gene: TRBJ2-6
v_gene: TRBV6-5
abundance: many
d_gene: NA
CDR3aa: CASSYSPPTLQGANVLTF
CDR3nt: TGTGCCAGCAGTTACTCTCCTCCGACTCTGCAAGGGGCCAACGTCCTGACTTTC

j_gene: TRBJ2-2
v_gene: TRBV6-2/TRBV6-3
abundance: NA
d_gene: TRBD2
CDR3aa: CASSLTSMGTGELFF
CDR3nt: TGTGCCAGCAGCCTGACTAGCATGGGCACCGGGGAGCTGTTTTTT

j_gene: TRBJ2-3
v_gene: TRBV7-6
abundance: few
d_gene: NA
CDR3aa: CASSLVGSGTDTQYF
CDR3nt: TGTGCCAGCAGCTTAGTGGGGTCAGGAACAGATACGCAGTATTTT

j_gene: TRBJ1-4
v_gene: TRBV7-2
abundance: NA
d_gene: NA
CDR3aa: CASSLAPITNEKLFF
CDR3nt: TGTGCCAGCAGCTTAGCGCCAATAACTAATGAAAAACTGTTTTTT

j_gene: TRBJ1-2
v_gene: TRBV6-6
abundance: NA
d_gene: NA
CDR3aa: CASSISRGAPYGYTF
CDR3nt: TGTGCCAGCAGTATATCCCGGGGAGCACCCTATGGCTACACCTTC

j_gene: TRBJ2-2
v_gene: TRBV2
abundance: NA
d_gene: NA
CDR3aa: CASRDIVGTGELFF
CDR3nt: TGTGCCAGTCGGGACATCGTGGGCACCGGGGAGCTGTTTTTT

j_gene: TRBJ1-5
v_gene: TRBV4-3
abundance: few
d_gene: NA
CDR3aa: CASSQDWGSNQPQHF
CDR3nt: TGCGCCAGCAGCCAAGATTGGGGCAGCAATCAGCCCCAGCATTTT

j_gene: TRBJ2-7
v_gene: TRBV7-9
abundance: NA
d_gene: NA
CDR3aa: CASSLATDEQYF
CDR3nt: TGTGCCAGCAGCTTAGCGACGGACGAGCAGTACTTC